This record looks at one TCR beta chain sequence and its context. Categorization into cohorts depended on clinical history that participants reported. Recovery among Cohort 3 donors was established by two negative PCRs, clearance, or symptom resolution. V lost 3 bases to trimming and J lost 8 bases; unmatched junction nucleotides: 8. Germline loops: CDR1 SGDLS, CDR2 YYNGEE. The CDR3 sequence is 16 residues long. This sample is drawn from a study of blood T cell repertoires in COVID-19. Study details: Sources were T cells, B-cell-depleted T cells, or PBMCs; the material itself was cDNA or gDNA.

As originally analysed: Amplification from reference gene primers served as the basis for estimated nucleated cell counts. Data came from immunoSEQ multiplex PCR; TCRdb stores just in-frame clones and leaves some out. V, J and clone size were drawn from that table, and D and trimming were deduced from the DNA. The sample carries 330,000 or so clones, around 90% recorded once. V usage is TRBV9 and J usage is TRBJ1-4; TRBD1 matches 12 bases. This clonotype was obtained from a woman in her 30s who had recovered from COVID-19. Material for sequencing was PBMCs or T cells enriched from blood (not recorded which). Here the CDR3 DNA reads TGTGCCAGCAGCGCCGGGACAGGGGGCGCAGGAGAAAAACTGTTTTTT. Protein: CASSAGTGGAGEKLFF.